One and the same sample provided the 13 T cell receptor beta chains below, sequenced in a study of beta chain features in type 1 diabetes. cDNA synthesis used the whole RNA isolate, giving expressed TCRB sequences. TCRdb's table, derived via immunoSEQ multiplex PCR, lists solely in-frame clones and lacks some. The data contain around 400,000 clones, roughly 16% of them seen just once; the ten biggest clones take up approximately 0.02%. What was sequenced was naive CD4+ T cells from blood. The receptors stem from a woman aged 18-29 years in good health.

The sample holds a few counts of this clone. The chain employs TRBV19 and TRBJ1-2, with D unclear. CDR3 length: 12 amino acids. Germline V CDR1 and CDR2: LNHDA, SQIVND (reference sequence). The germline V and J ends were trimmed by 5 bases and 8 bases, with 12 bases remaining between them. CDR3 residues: CASSREYSGYTF. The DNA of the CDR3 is TGTGCCAGTAGTCGGGAGTATTCGGGCTACACCTTC.

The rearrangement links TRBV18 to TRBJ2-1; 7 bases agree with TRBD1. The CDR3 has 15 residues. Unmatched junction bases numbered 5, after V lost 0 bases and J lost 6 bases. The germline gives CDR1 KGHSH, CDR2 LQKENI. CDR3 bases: TGTGCCAGCTCACCACCGTCGACAGGGAGCAATGAGCAGTTCTTC. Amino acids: CASSPPSTGSNEQFF.

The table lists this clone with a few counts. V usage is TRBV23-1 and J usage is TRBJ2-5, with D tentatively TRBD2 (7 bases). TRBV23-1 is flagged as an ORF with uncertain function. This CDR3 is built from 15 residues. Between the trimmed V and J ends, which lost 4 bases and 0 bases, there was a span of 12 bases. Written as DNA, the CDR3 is TGCGCCAGCAGTCCGGGGGGCGGTGACCAAGAGACCCAGTACTTC. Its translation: CASSPGGGDQETQYF.

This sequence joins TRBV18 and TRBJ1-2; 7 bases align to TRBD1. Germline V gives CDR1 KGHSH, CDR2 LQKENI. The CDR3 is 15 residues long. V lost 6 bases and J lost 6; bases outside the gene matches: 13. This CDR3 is CASSPRTGLTDGYTF. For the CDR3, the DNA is TGTGCCAGCTCCCCGAGGACAGGACTAACTGATGGCTACACCTTC. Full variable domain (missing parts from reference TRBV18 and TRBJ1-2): NAGVMQNPRHLVRRRGQEARLRCSPMKGHSHVYWYRQLPEEGLKFMVYLQKENIIDESGMPKERFSAEFPKEGPSILRIQQVVRGDSAAYFCASSPRTGLTDGYTFGSGTRLTVV.

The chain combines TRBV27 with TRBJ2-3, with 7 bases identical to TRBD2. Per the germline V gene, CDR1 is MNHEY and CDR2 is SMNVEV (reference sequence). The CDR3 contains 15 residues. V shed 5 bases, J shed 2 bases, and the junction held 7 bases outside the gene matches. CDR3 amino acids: CASSLLAAPTDTQYF. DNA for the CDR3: TGTGCCAGCAGTCTTCTAGCGGCCCCCACAGATACGCAGTATTTT.

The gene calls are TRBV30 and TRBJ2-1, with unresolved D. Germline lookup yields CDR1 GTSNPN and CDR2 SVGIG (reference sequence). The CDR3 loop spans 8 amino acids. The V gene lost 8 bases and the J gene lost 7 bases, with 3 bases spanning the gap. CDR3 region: CAINEQFF. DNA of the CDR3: TGTGCCATAAATGAGCAGTTCTTC.

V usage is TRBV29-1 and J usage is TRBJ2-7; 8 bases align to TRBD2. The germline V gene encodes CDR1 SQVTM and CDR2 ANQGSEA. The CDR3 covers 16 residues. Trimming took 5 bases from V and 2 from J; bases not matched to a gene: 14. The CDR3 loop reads CSVFVFPRREAYEQYF. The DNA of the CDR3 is TGCAGCGTTTTTGTGTTTCCCCGGCGGGAGGCCTACGAGCAGTACTTC.

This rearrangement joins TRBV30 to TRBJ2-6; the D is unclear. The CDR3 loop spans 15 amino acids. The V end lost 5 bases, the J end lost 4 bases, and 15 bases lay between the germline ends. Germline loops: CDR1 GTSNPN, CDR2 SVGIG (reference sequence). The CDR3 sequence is CAWGPLVTGANVLTF. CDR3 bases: TGTGCCTGGGGCCCCCTCGTAACCGGGGCCAACGTCCTGACTTTC. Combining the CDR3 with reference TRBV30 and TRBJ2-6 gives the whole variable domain SQTIHQWPATLVQPVGSPLSLECTVEGTSNPNLYWYRQAAGRGLQLLFYSVGIGQISSEVPQNLSASRPQDRQFILSSKKLLLSDSGFYLCAWGPLVTGANVLTFGAGSRLTVL.

Written as DNA, the CDR3 is TGCAGCGCCTCCCCGGGAAACACCATATATTTT. It translates to CSASPGNTIYF. The chain couples TRBV29-1 to TRBJ1-3; no clear D. CDR3 length: 11 residues. CDR1 and CDR2 (germline): SQVTM, ANQGSEA. The V and J ends lost 7 bases and 4 bases respectively, with 8 bases between them.

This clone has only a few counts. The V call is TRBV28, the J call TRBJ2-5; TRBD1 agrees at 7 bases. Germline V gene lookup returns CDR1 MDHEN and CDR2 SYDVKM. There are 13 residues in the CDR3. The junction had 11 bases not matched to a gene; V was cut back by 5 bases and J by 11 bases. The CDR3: CASSISGTERQYF. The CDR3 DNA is TGTGCCAGCAGTATATCCGGGACAGAGAGACAGTACTTC.

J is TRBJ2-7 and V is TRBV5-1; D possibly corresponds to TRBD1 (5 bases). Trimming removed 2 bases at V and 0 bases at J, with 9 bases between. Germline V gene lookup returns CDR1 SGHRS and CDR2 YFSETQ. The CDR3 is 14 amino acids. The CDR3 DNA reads TGCGCCAGCAGCTTCACGGACAACTCCTACGAGCAGTACTTC. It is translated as CASSFTDNSYEQYF. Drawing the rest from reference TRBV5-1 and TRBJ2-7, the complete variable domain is KAGVTQTPRYLIKTRGQQVTLSCSPISGHRSVSWYQQTPGQGLQFLFEYFSETQRNKGNFPGRFSGRQFSNSRSEMNVSTLELGDSALYLCASSFTDNSYEQYFGPGTRLTVT.

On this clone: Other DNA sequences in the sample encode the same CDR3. The CDR3 here is CSVGTGNQPQHF. The CDR3 nucleotides read TGCAGCGTTGGGACAGGCAATCAGCCCCAGCATTTT. This rearrangement joins TRBV29-1 to TRBJ1-5; D is perhaps TRBD1 (6 bases). The CDR3 covers 12 residues. V lost 4 bases, J lost 2 bases, and 6 bases lay in between. Per the germline V gene, CDR1 is SQVTM and CDR2 is ANQGSEA.

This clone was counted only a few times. The CDR3 region is CASSLSLAGTGELFF. CDR3 coding DNA: TGTGCCAGCAGCTTATCACTAGCGGGTACCGGGGAGCTGTTTTTT. V and J are TRBV7-2 and TRBJ2-2, with 9 bases that match TRBD2. V shed 2 bases and J 5 bases; nucleotides not matched to a gene: 3. Germline CDR1 is SGHTA and CDR2 is FQGNSA. The CDR3 consists of 15 residues.